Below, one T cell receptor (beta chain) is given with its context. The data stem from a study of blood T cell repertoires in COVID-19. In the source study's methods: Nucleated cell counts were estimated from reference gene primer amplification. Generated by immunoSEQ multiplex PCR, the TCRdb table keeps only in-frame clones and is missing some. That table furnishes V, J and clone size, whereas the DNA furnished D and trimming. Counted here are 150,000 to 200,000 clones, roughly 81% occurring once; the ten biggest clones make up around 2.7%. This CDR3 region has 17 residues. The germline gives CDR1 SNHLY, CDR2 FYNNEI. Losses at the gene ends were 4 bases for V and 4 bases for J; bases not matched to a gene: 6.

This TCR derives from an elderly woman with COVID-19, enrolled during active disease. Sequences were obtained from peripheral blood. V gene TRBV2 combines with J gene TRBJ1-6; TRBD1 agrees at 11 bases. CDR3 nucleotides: TGTGCCAGCAGTGGCCGCGGGACAGGGGGGTATAATTCACCCCTCCACTTT. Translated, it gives CASSGRGTGGYNSPLHF.